The 26 T cell receptor beta chains below come from one sample, sequenced in a study of CD8 T cells in Susac syndrome. The RNA input was roughly 0.45 to 1 ug, and it was reverse transcribed with random hexamers. From the immunoSEQ multiplex PCR reads, TCRdb called clonotypes with MiXCR, one entry per CDR3 protein. Of some 300,000 distinct CDR3 sequences in the sample, over 75% were seen once. Sequenced sample: CD8+ T cells from PBMCs. These receptors all come from a human donor with multiple sclerosis.

The gene calls are TRBV20-1 and TRBJ2-1; 11 positions match TRBD2. J was trimmed by 4 bases and V by 5 bases; bases with no gene match: 4. The CDR3 contains 14 residues. CDR1 is DFQATT, CDR2 SNEGSKA, per germline (reference sequence). The CDR3 loop reads CSAGLAGPYNEQFF. The DNA for the CDR3 is TGCAGTGCTGGACTAGCGGGCCCGTACAATGAGCAGTTCTTC.

This clonotype has just one count. The chain joins TRBV20-1 to TRBJ2-7, with D perhaps TRBD1 (5 bases). This CDR3 comprises 18 residues. CDR1 is DFQATT and CDR2 is SNEGSKA in the germline V gene (reference sequence). V dropped 5 bases and J dropped 0 bases, with 26 bases sitting between them. The CDR3 reads CSAAKEWAGRDFSYEQYF. The CDR3 DNA sequence: TGCAGTGCTGCTAAAGAGTGGGCAGGGCGAGATTTCTCCTACGAGCAGTACTTC.

This clonotype has a handful of counts. The chain joins TRBV27 to TRBJ2-7, with TRBD1 as a possible D gene (6 bases). Germline V gene sequence: CDR1 MNHEY, CDR2 SMNVEV (reference sequence). The germline V and J ends were trimmed by 5 bases and 0 bases, with 14 bases remaining between them. The CDR3 length is 15 residues. The CDR3 bases are TGTGCCAGCAGTCCTTACAGGGCGAGCTCCTACGAGCAGTACTTC. Encoded protein: CASSPYRASSYEQYF.

To note about this clonotype: Germline and junction disagree at one end, which may indicate a read error. The V and J genes are TRBV5-6 and TRBJ2-1; 12 bases fit TRBD2. CDR3 size: 15 residues. Germline values: CDR1 SGHDT, CDR2 YYEEEE. CDR3 bases: TGTGCCAGCAGCTTGGGGACTAGCGGGGACCCCGAGCAGCTCTTC. The encoded protein is CASSLGTSGDPEQLF.

The gene calls are TRBV29-1 and TRBJ2-7, with 8 nucleotides matching TRBD2. Losses at the gene ends were 6 bases for V and 2 bases for J; bases not matched to a gene: 12. This CDR3 spans 15 amino acids. In germline, CDR1 is SQVTM, CDR2 ANQGSEA. The CDR3 sequence: CSVGGLGGAPYEQYF. The DNA for the CDR3 is TGCAGCGTGGGGGGACTAGGGGGAGCTCCCTACGAGCAGTACTTC.

The chain recombines TRBV2 with TRBJ1-5; 7 nucleotides agree with TRBD1. In germline, CDR1 is SNHLY, CDR2 FYNNEI. Trimming removed 4 bases from V and 4 bases from J; junction bases left unmatched: 4. The CDR3 sequence is 14 residues long. CDR3 nucleotide sequence: TGTGCCAGCAGTGTAACAGGGGAAAATCAGCCCCAGCATTTT. It specifies CASSVTGENQPQHF.

The chain is built from TRBV7-9 and TRBJ1-3; TRBD1 might be the D (5 bases). The ends were cut back, 3 bases at V and 0 bases at J, with 9 bases in the middle. CDR1 SEHNR and CDR2 FQNEAQ come from the germline V gene (reference sequence). CDR3 length equals 15 residues. CDR3 protein: CASSFGRGSGNTIYF. DNA for the CDR3: TGTGCCAGCAGCTTTGGGAGGGGCTCTGGAAACACCATATATTTT. The full variable domain, rest sourced from reference TRBV7-9 and TRBJ1-3, is DTGVSQNPRHKITKRGQNVTFRCDPISEHNRLYWYRQTLGQGPEFLTYFQNEAQLEKSRLLSDRFSAERPKGSFSTLEIQRTEQGDSAMYLCASSFGRGSGNTIYFGEGSWLTVV.

There are a few counts of this clonotype. This chain joins TRBV7-9 and TRBJ2-7; a possible D gene is TRBD2 (5 bases). Germline V gene lookup returns CDR1 SEHNR and CDR2 FQNEAQ (reference sequence). The V end lost 1 base, the J end lost 5 bases, and 9 bases lay between the germline ends. CDR3 size: 13 residues. This CDR3 is CASSLGYGNEQYF. The DNA of the CDR3 is TGTGCCAGCAGCTTAGGGTACGGGAACGAGCAGTACTTC.

The chain carries TRBV28 and TRBJ1-1; D is perhaps TRBD1 (6 bases). Trimming pared 5 bases from V and 4 bases from J, leaving 17 bases between. The CDR3 sequence is 15 residues long. Germline V lookup: CDR1 MDHEN, CDR2 SYDVKM. CDR3 region: CASSEGEGWGTEAFF. As DNA, the CDR3 is TGTGCCAGCAGTGAGGGGGAAGGGTGGGGCACTGAAGCTTTCTTT.

This chain uses TRBV18 with TRBJ1-2, with D unresolved. Germline V gives CDR1 KGHSH, CDR2 LQKENI. The CDR3 runs to 16 residues. V was trimmed by 0 bases and J by 6 bases, leaving 17 bases between them. CDR3 sequence reads: CASSPPRPGGPDGYTF. CDR3 nucleotides: TGTGCCAGCTCACCACCGAGGCCAGGAGGCCCCGATGGCTACACCTTC. Combining the CDR3 with reference TRBV18 and TRBJ1-2 gives the whole variable domain NAGVMQNPRHLVRRRGQEARLRCSPMKGHSHVYWYRQLPEEGLKFMVYLQKENIIDESGMPKERFSAEFPKEGPSILRIQQVVRGDSAAYFCASSPPRPGGPDGYTFGSGTRLTVV.

The V gene is TRBV9, the J gene TRBJ2-2; 7 bases fit TRBD2. The germline CDR1 and CDR2 sequences are SGDLS and YYNGEE. The trim removed 3 bases at V and 4 bases at J, leaving 6 bases unmatched. The CDR3 loop spans 15 amino acids. CDR3 residues: CASSDSGWATGELFF. The DNA of the CDR3 is TGTGCCAGCAGCGATAGCGGGTGGGCCACCGGGGAGCTGTTTTTT.

The V and J genes are TRBV27 and TRBJ2-1, with D unresolved. Germline CDR1 MNHEY, CDR2 SMNVEV (reference sequence). Trimming shortened V by 2 bases and J by 7 bases, and 12 bases separated the two germline ends. The CDR3 consists of 14 residues. CDR3 DNA sequence: TGTGCCAGCAGTTTAATGGCAACCCAAAATGAGCAGTTCTTC. Its protein product is CASSLMATQNEQFF.

This chain links TRBV28 with TRBJ2-1, with TRBD1 matching over 7 bases. Germline-derived CDR1 and CDR2 are MDHEN and SYDVKM. The J segment lost 9 bases and the V segment lost 2 bases, leaving 10 bases of the junction unmatched. This CDR3 comprises 15 residues. CDR3 sequence reads: CASSLPFTQGVEQFF. The CDR3 nucleotides read TGTGCCAGCAGTTTACCCTTTACGCAGGGGGTTGAGCAGTTCTTC.

This clonotype was seen more than once but under ten times. This chain connects TRBV4-1 to TRBJ2-5; TRBD1 agrees at 10 bases. The CDR3 loop spans 14 amino acids. The V and J ends lost 4 bases and 5 bases, in that order; junction bases with no gene match: 4. Germline-derived CDR1 and CDR2 are MGHRA and YSYEKL. The CDR3 here is CASSPGQGGETQYF. The CDR3 DNA reads as TGCGCCAGCAGCCCTGGACAGGGGGGGGAGACCCAGTACTTC.

The V and J genes are TRBV5-8 and TRBJ2-5; D not certain. The CDR3 is made up of 13 amino acids. Trimming removed 4 bases from V and 3 bases from J, with 10 bases in between. The germline V gene has CDR1 SGHTS and CDR2 YDEGEE. DNA for the CDR3: TGTGCCAGCAGCCTAAAACCCGAAGAGACCCAGTACTTC. Translation gives CASSLKPEETQYF.

DNA of the CDR3: TGTGCTAGTGGTTTGGGACCCTACGAGCAGTACTTC. Amino acid sequence: CASGLGPYEQYF. The chain carries TRBV12-5 and TRBJ2-7; D gene uncertain. Trimming pared 1 base from V and 2 bases from J, leaving 3 bases between. Germline V gene sequence: CDR1 LGHNT, CDR2 FRNRAP. This CDR3 has 12 residues.

CDR3 sequence: CAWSGGLASPGGQFF. CDR3 bases: TGTGCCTGGAGTGGGGGACTAGCGTCGCCTGGGGGGCAGTTCTTC. J is TRBJ2-1 and V is TRBV30, with 10 bases identical to TRBD2. The trim removed 1 base at V and 12 bases at J, leaving 12 bases unmatched. Germline V gene data show CDR1 as GTSNPN and CDR2 as SVGIG (reference sequence). This CDR3 comprises 15 residues.

The rearrangement joins TRBV7-9 to TRBJ2-7; 7 nucleotides agree with TRBD1. Germline V lookup: CDR1 SEHNR, CDR2 FQNEAQ (reference sequence). V was pared by 6 bases and J by 6 bases, with 11 bases of the junction left unmatched. CDR3 size: 14 residues. CDR3: CASRPGQSHFEQYF. The CDR3 nucleotides read TGTGCCAGCAGACCGGGACAGAGCCATTTCGAGCAGTACTTC.

The gene calls are TRBV4-2 and TRBJ2-1; 12 positions match TRBD2. The CDR3 runs to 17 residues. V dropped 1 base and J dropped 6; count of bases not matched to a gene: 7. Germline V gives CDR1 LGHNA, CDR2 YNFKEQ. CDR3: CASSQATGTSGSNEQFF. DNA for the CDR3: TGTGCCAGCAGCCAAGCGACCGGGACTAGCGGGTCCAATGAGCAGTTCTTC.

The V call is TRBV6-1, the J call TRBJ2-7; a possible D gene is TRBD2 (6 bases). CDR3 length: 14 residues. Germline lookup yields CDR1 MNHNS and CDR2 SASEGT. The germline V and J ends were trimmed by 6 bases and 2 bases, with 14 bases remaining between them. The CDR3 loop reads CASRGGSDPYEQYF. CDR3 coding DNA: TGTGCCAGCAGAGGAGGGAGTGACCCCTACGAGCAGTACTTC.

The chain's CDR3 is CSARESGLAGADTQYF. The CDR3, as DNA: TGCAGTGCTAGAGAAAGCGGACTAGCGGGAGCAGATACGCAGTATTTT. This sequence joins TRBV20-1 and TRBJ2-3; 13 positions agree with TRBD2. The CDR3 is 16 residues long. V lost 0 bases, J lost 4 bases, and 4 bases stayed unmatched. Germline CDR1 DFQATT, CDR2 SNEGSKA (reference sequence).

The chain couples TRBV6-5 to TRBJ2-7; possible D gene TRBD2, 6 bases. The CDR3 loop spans 17 amino acids. The germline CDR1 and CDR2 sequences are MNHEY and SVGAGI. Trimming removed 2 bases from V and 4 bases from J, with 21 bases in between. Here the CDR3 reads CASSYLQRGEGRYEQYF. The CDR3, as DNA: TGTGCCAGCAGTTACCTTCAGCGCGGGGAAGGGCGTTACGAGCAGTACTTC.

This clonotype was picked up a small number of times. The chain links TRBV11-2 to TRBJ1-5; D gene uncertain. Trimming shortened V by 3 bases and J by 0 bases, and 9 bases separated the two germline ends. This CDR3 contains 15 residues. Per germline, CDR1 SGHAT and CDR2 FQNNGV. The CDR3 DNA follows: TGTGCCAGCAGCTTGGGCGGGTATAGCAATCAGCCCCAGCATTTT. Protein sequence: CASSLGGYSNQPQHF.

This chain connects TRBV4-3 to TRBJ1-2; 7 bases are shared with TRBD1. The CDR3 extends over 15 amino acids. The V gene end was trimmed by 3 bases and the J gene end by 4 bases; junction bases not matched to a gene: 8. Germline CDR1 reads LGHNA; CDR2 reads YSLEER. CDR3 sequence reads: CASSHEQGPFYGYTF. The CDR3 region has the DNA TGCGCCAGCAGCCATGAACAGGGGCCATTCTATGGCTACACCTTC.

The genes are TRBV5-1 and TRBJ2-1; D unresolved. Germline lookup yields CDR1 SGHRS and CDR2 YFSETQ. The CDR3 has 13 amino acids. Trimming removed 2 bases at V and 2 bases at J, with 5 bases between. Here the CDR3 DNA reads TGCGCCAGCAGCTTCGAAGCCTACAATGAGCAGTTCTTC. Translated: CASSFEAYNEQFF.

The rearrangement links TRBV27 to TRBJ2-1; 12 bases map to TRBD2. The CDR3 spans 14 residues. The V gene end was trimmed by 6 bases and the J gene end by 8 bases; junction bases not matched to a gene: 5. Germline-derived CDR1 and CDR2 are MNHEY and SMNVEV (reference sequence). The CDR3 DNA reads as TGTGCCAGCAGACCGGGACTAGCGGGTCATGAGCAGTTCTTC. Amino acids: CASRPGLAGHEQFF.